This T cell receptor (beta chain) derives from a study of T-cell reconstitution after alpha-beta-depleted transplantation in children. The study's findings and limits: The main origin of T-cell counts and diversity one year after transplant was newly produced T cells. As was reported, about two months after transplant, alpha-beta T cells came from several hundred expanded graft clones. In some patients, recipient T cells and intrathymic progenitors surviving conditioning explained high day-60 diversity.

Using unique molecular identifiers, the investigators prepared the TCRbeta library. From the PCR reads, TCRdb called clonotypes with MiXCR, one entry per CDR3 protein. Seen here are 200,000 to 250,000 distinct CDR3 sequences, roughly 11% observed once, and the top ten hold 28%. The V segment lost 6 bases and the J segment 4 bases; nucleotides outside the gene matches: 5. The germline V gene encodes CDR1 DFQATT and CDR2 SNEGSKA (reference sequence). This CDR3 has 12 residues. This clonotype was counted at least ten times. Its target is not known. The receptor was isolated from a child in the first two years of life with acute myeloid leukemia, due to receive a stem cell transplant. The V call is TRBV20-1, the J call TRBJ2-5; 7 positions match TRBD2. Source: PBMCs, taken before TCRalphabeta/CD19-depleted stem cell transplant. The CDR3 spells CSADPGGETQYF. Here the CDR3 DNA reads TGCAGTGCGGACCCGGGGGGAGAGACCCAGTACTTC.